This TCR beta chain was documented in a study of cytomegalovirus exposure and HLA in healthy donors. Overall study: Of more than 350 genotyped donors, 65% to 85% clustered with self-reported Caucasian donors. General study results and limits: The authors assumed roughly uniform sequencing depth across donors for presence/absence analyses. CMV serostatus was the only immune exposure information that was available. A missense DCLRE1C variant was associated with V- and J-gene trimming of TCR beta chains in a later analysis, and an independent cohort replicated the association.

The CDR3 covers 16 residues. The germline V gene has CDR1 LNHDA and CDR2 SQIVND (reference sequence). V was shortened by 6 bases and J by 0 bases, with 15 bases between the two germline ends. Comments on this clone: The antigen remains unidentified.

Amplification used 60 Vbeta primers and 13 Jbeta primers. Sequencing used immunoSEQ multiplex PCR; TCRdb keeps in-frame clones, though not all of them. The repertoire holds under 200,000 clones, with around 88% as singletons. The sample comprised PBMCs. The rearrangement links TRBV19 to TRBJ1-5, with unresolved D. This sequence originates from a woman aged 25 to 39 in good health and CMV-seronegative. CDR3 nucleotide sequence: TGTGCCAGTAGAAGATCCGGGGTGTATAGCAATCAGCCCCAGCATTTT. This translates into CASRRSGVYSNQPQHF.